The clone carrying this T cell receptor (beta chain) was recorded a few times. Its cognate antigen is unknown. TCRdb re-analysed the reads in MiXCR, keeping a single row per CDR3 protein. Here the sample spans approximately 500,000 distinct CDR3 sequences, more than 30% being singletons. Germline CDR1 SGHTA, CDR2 FQGNSA. Trimming shortened V by 5 bases and J by 4 bases, and 12 bases separated the two germline ends. This CDR3 spans 14 amino acids. These data originate in a study of T cell repertoires in cytomegalovirus infection. Sequenced here: cultured PBMCs, sampled from culture after CMV antigen stimulation. The rearrangement joins TRBV7-2 to TRBJ2-1; D gene ambiguous. The TCR sequence derives from a human donor in good health (CMV status not recorded). Some clones in this sample may be carry-over from other donors' samples. CDR3 sequence: CASSATGQYNEQFF. As DNA, the CDR3 is TGTGCCAGCAGCGCCACCGGGCAGTACAATGAGCAGTTCTTC.